This passage covers 23 T cell receptor beta chains from one sample sequenced in a study of identical twins. TCRdb independently ran MiXCR on the 5' RACE reads; one entry per CDR3 protein. The sample shows 1.5 million or so distinct CDR3 sequences, under 35% of them seen only once. The source material was cord blood. These receptors were taken from a newborn girl in good health.

This clonotype occurred a few times. The chain joins TRBV7-2 to TRBJ2-1; TRBD2 is a possible D gene (6 bases). Trimming stripped 3 bases from V and 3 bases from J, with 12 bases between. Germline V CDR1 and CDR2: SGHTA, FQGNSA. The CDR3 is 15 amino acids. Here the CDR3 reads CASSLGLHLYNEQFF. The CDR3 bases are TGTGCCAGCAGCTTGGGACTTCACCTCTACAATGAGCAGTTCTTC.

This clonotype was counted once. The chain carries TRBV29-1 and TRBJ1-1; D is undetermined. This CDR3 spans 12 amino acids. Trimming stripped 4 bases from V and 1 base from J, with 7 bases between. Germline V lookup: CDR1 SQVTM, CDR2 ANQGSEA. The CDR3 region is CSVAVSNTEAFF. CDR3 nucleotides: TGCAGCGTTGCTGTGTCGAACACTGAAGCTTTCTTT.

The chain combines TRBV7-2 with TRBJ2-1; TRBD2 is a possible D gene (7 bases). Germline CDR1 is SGHTA and CDR2 is FQGNSA. Trimming pared 3 bases from V and 0 bases from J, leaving 15 bases between. CDR3 length equals 17 residues. CDR3 in amino acids: CASSLIKGDYSYNEQFF. In nucleotides, the CDR3 is TGTGCCAGCAGCTTGATTAAGGGGGACTACTCCTACAATGAGCAGTTCTTC.

The chain couples TRBV20-1 to TRBJ1-1; a weak D match, TRBD1 (5 bases). This CDR3 region has 13 residues. Germline-derived CDR1 and CDR2 are DFQATT and SNEGSKA (reference sequence). V lost 3 bases and J lost 4, with 12 bases in between. CDR3 sequence (DNA): TGCAGTGCTAGCAAACTTGGGGGCACTGAAGCTTTCTTT. Protein sequence: CSASKLGGTEAFF.

This clonotype showed up many times. J is TRBJ2-4 and V is TRBV28, with 11 bases that match TRBD1. This CDR3 contains 15 residues. Germline CDR1 and CDR2: MDHEN and SYDVKM. After removal of 6 bases from V and 9 bases from J, the junction contained 10 bases not matched to a gene. CDR3 sequence reads: CASSRRTGGIGIQYF. The CDR3 coding sequence is TGTGCCAGCAGCCGTCGGACAGGGGGCATTGGCATTCAGTACTTC. The full variable domain, rest sourced from reference TRBV28 and TRBJ2-4, is DVKVTQSSRYLVKRTGEKVFLECVQDMDHENMFWYRQDPGLGLRLIYFSYDVKMKEKGDIPEGYSVSREKKERFSLILESASTNQTSMYLCASSRRTGGIGIQYFGAGTRLSVL.

The rearrangement uses TRBV27 and TRBJ2-1, with 9 bases that match TRBD2. The ends lost 0 bases at V and 2 bases at J; junction bases unmatched: 8. The germline CDR1 and CDR2 sequences are MNHEY and SMNVEV (reference sequence). CDR3 length: 18 amino acids. Here the CDR3 reads CASSLSRPLAGAYNEQFF. DNA of the CDR3: TGTGCCAGCAGTTTATCCCGACCATTAGCGGGGGCCTACAATGAGCAGTTCTTC.

A word on this clonotype: The junction departs from germline at one end; a sequencing error may be responsible. The V gene is TRBV6-5, the J gene TRBJ1-5, with 10 bases identical to TRBD1. The CDR3 is 14 amino acids. Germline CDR1 reads MNHEY; CDR2 reads SVGAGI. The CDR3 protein is CASSYGTGVQPLHF. The CDR3 DNA sequence: TGTGCCAGCAGTTACGGGACAGGGGTTCAGCCCCTGCATTTT.

The CDR3 protein is CASSSRPLMGGYTF. CDR3 in DNA: TGTGCCAGCAGCTCCCGCCCCCTCATGGGGGGCTACACCTTC. The chain joins TRBV27 to TRBJ1-2; D is ambiguous. The V end lost 6 bases, the J end lost 8 bases, and 19 bases lay between the germline ends. Germline CDR1 MNHEY, CDR2 SMNVEV (reference sequence). The CDR3 extends over 14 amino acids.

This clonotype turned up a few times. V usage is TRBV12-3 or TRBV12-4 and J usage is TRBJ2-1, with a possible D match to TRBD1 (6 bases). Trimming pared 4 bases from V and 0 bases from J, leaving 13 bases between. The CDR3 loop spans 16 amino acids. CDR3 sequence: CASSYRVPSSYNEQFF. The CDR3 nucleotides read TGTGCCAGCAGTTACAGGGTTCCGAGCTCCTACAATGAGCAGTTCTTC.

The V call is TRBV12-3 or TRBV12-4, the J call TRBJ2-7, with no clear D. V lost 6 bases and J lost 6, with 12 bases in between. The CDR3 is 12 residues long. The CDR3 protein is CASSLTRREQYF. In nucleotides, the CDR3 is TGTGCCAGCAGCCTGACCCGTCGCGAGCAGTACTTC.

V usage is TRBV30 and J usage is TRBJ1-5; D remains ambiguous. Trimming stripped 2 bases from V and 2 bases from J, with 10 bases between. The V gene's germline CDR1 is GTSNPN and CDR2 SVGIG (reference sequence). CDR3 size: 14 residues. CDR3 in DNA: TGTGCCTGGAGTTCTGGGGTGGGCAATCAGCCCCAGCATTTT. Amino acids: CAWSSGVGNQPQHF.

The genes are TRBV11-2 and TRBJ2-7; 11 bases line up with TRBD2. This CDR3 has 17 amino acids. The germline gives CDR1 SGHAT, CDR2 FQNNGV. Germline trimming cut 1 base from V and 4 bases from J; bases unmatched to any gene: 9. This CDR3 is CASSLVGPSGGQYEQYF. In DNA form, the CDR3 reads TGTGCCAGCAGCTTAGTGGGTCCTAGCGGGGGGCAGTACGAGCAGTACTTC.

The count of this clonotype is one. This chain joins TRBV20-1 and TRBJ2-5; D unresolved. Looked up from germline, CDR1 is DFQATT and CDR2 is SNEGSKA (reference sequence). This CDR3 is built from 12 residues. Trimming pared 5 bases from V and 2 bases from J, leaving 9 bases between. The CDR3 reads CSAGHSQETQYF. The CDR3 coding sequence is TGCAGTGCTGGCCACTCACAAGAGACCCAGTACTTC.

This sequence joins TRBV28 and TRBJ2-7; a weak D match, TRBD1 (5 bases). Trimming pared 4 bases from V and 5 bases from J, leaving 24 bases between. Germline values: CDR1 MDHEN, CDR2 SYDVKM. This CDR3 has 17 amino acids. The CDR3 coding sequence is TGTGCCAGCAGTTCGGTTGGGGCGCGCTCTACTCAGCACGAGCAGTACTTC. It is translated as CASSSVGARSTQHEQYF.

This clonotype was seen many times. The chain links TRBV4-2 to TRBJ2-7, with D maybe TRBD1 (6 bases). The CDR3 has 15 residues. Deletions cut 0 bases from V and 0 bases from J, with 9 bases between. Germline loops: CDR1 LGHNA, CDR2 YNFKEQ. CDR3 DNA: TGTGCCAGCAGCCAAGACCGGGACAACTCCTACGAGCAGTACTTC. Its protein is CASSQDRDNSYEQYF.

This clonotype has just a few counts. The chain has TRBV19 and TRBJ1-4, with 9 bases matching TRBD1. The CDR3 contains 14 residues. Germline CDR1 is LNHDA and CDR2 is SQIVND (reference sequence). V shed 4 bases, J shed 8 bases, and the junction held 5 bases outside the gene matches. The CDR3 DNA follows: TGTGCCAGTAGTACCGGGACAGGGAAAGAAAAACTGTTTTTT. Its protein is CASSTGTGKEKLFF.

This clonotype showed up just a few times. The genes are TRBV20-1 and TRBJ2-1; TRBD2 matches at 7 bases. The CDR3 spans 16 residues. V gave up 3 bases and J gave up 5 bases; unmatched junction bases: 13. Germline values: CDR1 DFQATT, CDR2 SNEGSKA (reference sequence). The CDR3 is CSAREVAGKGNNEQFF. Here the CDR3 DNA reads TGCAGTGCTAGGGAAGTAGCGGGCAAAGGCAACAATGAGCAGTTCTTC.

Only a few counts were recorded for this clonotype. CDR3 region: CASSLSGPADHYNEQFF. The DNA for the CDR3 is TGCGCCAGCAGCTTGTCAGGTCCGGCGGATCACTACAATGAGCAGTTCTTC. The V and J genes are TRBV5-1 and TRBJ2-1; D is uncertain. The V end lost 1 base, the J end lost 3 bases, and 17 bases lay between the germline ends. Germline loops: CDR1 SGHRS, CDR2 YFSETQ. The CDR3 runs to 17 residues.

The CDR3 region is CASIPPGGEVRYNEQFF. The DNA for the CDR3 is TGTGCCAGCATCCCCCCTGGGGGGGAGGTGAGGTACAATGAGCAGTTCTTC. The chain joins TRBV7-9 to TRBJ2-1; 7 bases line up with TRBD2. J was trimmed by 4 bases and V by 7 bases; bases with no gene match: 16. The CDR3 spans 17 residues. In germline, CDR1 is SEHNR, CDR2 FQNEAQ (reference sequence).

The chain links TRBV20-1 to TRBJ1-4, with 9 bases identical to TRBD1. J gave up 8 bases and V 2 bases, and 6 bases lay outside the gene matches. The CDR3 consists of 14 residues. The V gene's germline CDR1 is DFQATT and CDR2 SNEGSKA (reference sequence). CDR3 nucleotides: TGCAGTGCTAGACCGGACAGGGGAAGGGAAAAACTGTTTTTT. Encoded protein: CSARPDRGREKLFF.

This clonotype was recorded a few times. The chain joins TRBV7-8 to TRBJ2-3; 12 nucleotides line up with TRBD2. V shed 3 bases, J shed 1 base, and the junction held 14 bases outside the gene matches. Germline-derived CDR1 and CDR2 are SGHVS and FQNEAQ. The CDR3 is 20 residues long. The CDR3 reads CASSFSWLAGGKWGTDTQYF. DNA of the CDR3: TGTGCCAGCAGCTTCAGCTGGCTAGCGGGAGGGAAATGGGGCACAGATACGCAGTATTTT.

This clonotype was counted a few times. The chain has TRBV15 and TRBJ2-1, with unresolved D. The V end was cut by 1 base, the J end by 10 bases, with 11 bases between. From germline, CDR1 is LNHNV and CDR2 YYDKDF (reference sequence). The CDR3 is 13 amino acids. The CDR3 sequence: CATSRGVSGEQFF. The CDR3 DNA sequence: TGTGCCACCAGCAGAGGAGTTTCCGGAGAGCAGTTCTTC.

This clonotype occurred a few times. The chain couples TRBV7-2 to TRBJ1-2; D uncertain. This CDR3 is built from 14 residues. Germline-derived CDR1 and CDR2 are SGHTA and FQGNSA. V lost 4 bases to trimming and J lost 0 bases, with 9 bases between them. The CDR3 bases are TGTGCCAGCAGCTCGGTGAGGGCTAACTATGGCTACACCTTC. Translation gives CASSSVRANYGYTF.